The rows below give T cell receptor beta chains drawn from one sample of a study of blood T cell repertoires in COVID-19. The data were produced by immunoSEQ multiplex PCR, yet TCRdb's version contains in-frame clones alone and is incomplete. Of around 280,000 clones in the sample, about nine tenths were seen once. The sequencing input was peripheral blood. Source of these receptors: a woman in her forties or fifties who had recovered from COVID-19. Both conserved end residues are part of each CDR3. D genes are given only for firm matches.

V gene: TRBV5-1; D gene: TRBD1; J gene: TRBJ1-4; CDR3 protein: CASSLALGGGSGEKLFF; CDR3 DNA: TGCGCCAGCAGCTTGGCCCTAGGGGGCGGCTCGGGTGAAAAACTGTTTTTT
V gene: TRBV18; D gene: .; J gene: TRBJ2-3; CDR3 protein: CASSPLGGATDTQYF; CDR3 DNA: TGTGCCAGCTCACCCCTGGGGGGAGCGACAGATACGCAGTATTTT
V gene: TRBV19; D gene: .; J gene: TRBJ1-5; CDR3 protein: CASSIEVQGPQHF; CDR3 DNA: TGTGCCAGTAGTATCGAGGTCCAAGGGCCCCAGCATTTT
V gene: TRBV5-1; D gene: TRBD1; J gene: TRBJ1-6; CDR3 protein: CASSAEDRGSSPLHF; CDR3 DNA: TGCGCCAGCAGCGCAGAGGACAGGGGTAGCTCACCCCTCCACTTT
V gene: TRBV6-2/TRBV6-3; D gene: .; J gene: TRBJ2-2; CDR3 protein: CASSYSSQGRGELFF; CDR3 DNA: TGTGCCAGCAGTTACTCGAGCCAGGGGAGAGGGGAGCTGTTTTTT
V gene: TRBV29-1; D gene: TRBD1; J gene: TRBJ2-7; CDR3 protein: CSVEDPGQGPYEQYF; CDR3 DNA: TGCAGCGTTGAAGATCCGGGACAGGGACCCTACGAGCAGTACTTC
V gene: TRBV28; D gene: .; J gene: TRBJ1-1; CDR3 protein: CASSTTASPFF; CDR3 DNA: TGTGCCAGCAGTACCACAGCCTCACCTTTCTTT
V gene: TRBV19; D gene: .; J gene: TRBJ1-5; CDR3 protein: CASNVRINNQPQHF; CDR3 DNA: TGTGCCAGTAATGTCAGGATCAACAATCAGCCCCAGCATTTT
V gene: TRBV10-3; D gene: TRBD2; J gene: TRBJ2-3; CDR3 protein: CAITTSESTDTQYF; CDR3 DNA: TGTGCCATCACCACTAGCGAGTCCACAGATACGCAGTATTTT
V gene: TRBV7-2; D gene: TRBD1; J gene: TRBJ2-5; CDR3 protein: CASSPTQGVTQYF; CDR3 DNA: TGTGCCAGCAGCCCCACACAGGGGGTGACCCAGTACTTC
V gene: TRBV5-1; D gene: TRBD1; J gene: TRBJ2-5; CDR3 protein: CASTPRGGQQETQYF; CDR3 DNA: TGCGCCAGCACCCCAAGAGGGGGCCAGCAAGAGACCCAGTACTTC
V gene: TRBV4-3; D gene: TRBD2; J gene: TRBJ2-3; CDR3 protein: CASSQEDSGGLADTQYF; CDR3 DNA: TGCGCCAGCAGCCAAGAGGACAGCGGGGGGCTGGCAGATACGCAGTATTTT
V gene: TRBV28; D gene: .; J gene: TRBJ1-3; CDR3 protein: CASGNREFGNTIYF; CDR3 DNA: TGTGCCAGCGGGAACAGGGAGTTTGGAAACACCATATATTTT
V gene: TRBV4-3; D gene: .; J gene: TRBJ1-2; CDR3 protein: CASSQARGNYGYTF; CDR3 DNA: TGCGCCAGCAGCCAAGCACGGGGTAACTATGGCTACACCTTC
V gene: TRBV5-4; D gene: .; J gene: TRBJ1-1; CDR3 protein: CASSLGLGRGTEAFF; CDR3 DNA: TGTGCCAGCAGCTTGGGGCTGGGTCGAGGGACTGAAGCTTTCTTT
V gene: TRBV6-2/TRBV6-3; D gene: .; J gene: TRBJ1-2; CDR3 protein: CASSYAVGLVYGYTF; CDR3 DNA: TGTGCCAGCAGTTACGCGGTGGGACTTGTCTATGGCTACACCTTC
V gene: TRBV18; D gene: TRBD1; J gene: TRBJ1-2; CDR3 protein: CASSLTGGYGYTF; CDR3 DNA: TGTGCCAGCTCATTGACAGGGGGCTATGGCTACACCTTC
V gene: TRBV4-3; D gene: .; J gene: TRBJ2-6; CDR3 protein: CASSQQGGGANVLTF; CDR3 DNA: TGCGCCAGCAGCCAACAAGGGGGTGGGGCCAACGTCCTGACTTTC
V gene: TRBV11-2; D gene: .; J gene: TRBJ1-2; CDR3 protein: CASSLPTNYGYTF; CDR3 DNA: TGTGCCAGCAGCCTACCGACAAACTATGGCTACACCTTC
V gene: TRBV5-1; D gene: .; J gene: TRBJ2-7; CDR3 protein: CASSLVADTYEQYF; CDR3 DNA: TGCGCCAGCAGCTTGGTTGCGGATACCTACGAGCAGTACTTC
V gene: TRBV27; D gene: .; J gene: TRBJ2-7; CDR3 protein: CASSLSGQGEQYF; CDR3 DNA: TGTGCCAGCAGTTTATCAGGGCAGGGCGAGCAGTACTTC
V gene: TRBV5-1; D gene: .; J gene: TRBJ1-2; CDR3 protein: CASSLETPNYGYTF; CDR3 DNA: TGCGCCAGCAGCTTGGAGACTCCTAACTATGGCTACACCTTC
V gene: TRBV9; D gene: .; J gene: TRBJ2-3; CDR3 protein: CASSSSGEKQYF; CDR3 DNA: TGTGCCAGCAGCTCTTCAGGGGAAAAGCAGTATTTT